These 8 T cell receptor beta chains were all obtained from the same sample, sequenced in a study of blood T cell repertoires in COVID-19. Only in-frame clones appear in the TCRdb table, and some are missing; sequencing was by immunoSEQ multiplex PCR. The sample includes 80,000 or so clones, around 84% of them seen just once. The sequenced material came from peripheral blood. These receptors all come from a man aged 60-69 years with COVID-19, enrolled during active disease.

J is TRBJ1-1 and V is TRBV10-1; 7 nucleotides agree with TRBD1. CDR1 WNHNN and CDR2 SYGVQD come from the germline V gene (reference sequence). This CDR3 has 13 residues. Trimming cost V 6 bases and J 6 bases; bases outside gene matches: 7. CDR3 protein: CASSSGQGAEAFF. The CDR3 DNA reads as TGCGCCAGCAGCTCGGGGCAGGGGGCTGAAGCTTTCTTT.

The rearrangement uses TRBV2 and TRBJ2-2; D perhaps matches TRBD2 (5 bases). The CDR3 spans 13 residues. Trimming took 6 bases from V and 8 from J, leaving 13 bases between them. In germline, CDR1 is SNHLY, CDR2 FYNNEI. The CDR3: CASRGSAGGELFF. CDR3 bases: TGTGCCAGCAGGGGGAGTGCAGGTGGGGAGCTGTTTTTT.

In its sample, this clone was seen a few times. The V and J genes are TRBV27 and TRBJ1-2; 8 bases line up with TRBD1. J was trimmed by 4 bases and V by 2 bases; bases with no gene match: 12. The V gene's germline CDR1 is MNHEY and CDR2 SMNVEV (reference sequence). The CDR3 sequence is 17 residues long. Written as DNA, the CDR3 is TGTGCCAGCAGTTTAACGGAGGACAGGGCGACTTTCTATGGCTACACCTTC. Amino acids: CASSLTEDRATFYGYTF.

J is TRBJ2-7 and V is TRBV12-3 or TRBV12-4; no firm D call. V gave up 3 bases and J gave up 7 bases, with 10 bases separating them. This CDR3 has 12 residues. CDR3 protein: CASSFSLGEQYF. DNA of the CDR3: TGTGCCAGCAGTTTTTCCCTCGGGGAGCAGTACTTC.

This chain joins TRBV5-1 and TRBJ2-7; 7 bases line up with TRBD2. Per the germline V gene, CDR1 is SGHRS and CDR2 is YFSETQ. The CDR3 is made up of 16 amino acids. Trimming at V came to 3 bases and at J to 1 base, leaving 10 bases not matched to a gene. The CDR3 region has the DNA TGCGCCAGCAGCTCTACGTCAGGGACTACTTCCTACGAGCAGTACTTC. It codes for CASSSTSGTTSYEQYF. The full variable domain, with the rest looked up from reference TRBV5-1 and TRBJ2-7, is KAGVTQTPRYLIKTRGQQVTLSCSPISGHRSVSWYQQTPGQGLQFLFEYFSETQRNKGNFPGRFSGRQFSNSRSEMNVSTLELGDSALYLCASSSTSGTTSYEQYFGPGTRLTVT.

There are a few counts of this clone. CDR3 sequence: CASSLRFTSGNEQFF. The CDR3 DNA follows: TGTGCCAGCTCCCTTAGATTTACTAGTGGCAATGAGCAGTTCTTC. The V call is TRBV2, the J call TRBJ2-1; possible D gene TRBD2, 5 bases. The CDR3 runs 15 residues. Germline V gives CDR1 SNHLY, CDR2 FYNNEI. Deletions cut 8 bases from V and 6 bases from J, with 20 bases between.

The chain is built from TRBV7-6 and TRBJ1-4; perhaps TRBD1 as D (5 bases). The germline gives CDR1 SGHVS, CDR2 FNYEAQ. There are 18 residues in the CDR3. The V end lost 4 bases, the J end lost 2 bases, and 20 bases lay between the germline ends. The CDR3 DNA reads TGTGCCAGCAGCTCAACGGGCCCCGGGGGGGGGACTAATGAAAAACTGTTTTTT. Translated: CASSSTGPGGGTNEKLFF.

The chain uses TRBV10-1 and TRBJ1-6; maybe TRBD1 (5 bases). Trimming pared 0 bases from V and 9 bases from J, leaving 9 bases between. Germline V lookup: CDR1 WNHNN, CDR2 SYGVQD (reference sequence). The length of the CDR3 is 14 residues. CDR3 sequence reads: CASSESTRVSPLHF. In nucleotides, the CDR3 is TGCGCCAGCAGTGAGTCGACCAGGGTTTCACCCCTCCACTTT.